A single sample is the source of the 23 T cell receptor beta chains below, sequenced in a study of T-cell memory formation after mild COVID-19. TCRdb reprocessed the 5' RACE reads with MiXCR, giving one entry per CDR3 protein. The sample lists roughly 52,000 distinct CDR3 sequences; 9.5% were seen once. Sequences were obtained from PBMCs or a T cell subset sorted from them (not recorded which). Every receptor here comes from a man younger than 35 who had mild COVID-19 (a few samples of this study predate the infection). Cell type and time point are not known.

This clonotype came up a few times. This rearrangement joins TRBV12-3 or TRBV12-4 to TRBJ2-3, with 9 nucleotides matching TRBD1. There are 14 residues in the CDR3. Unmatched junction bases numbered 5, after V lost 6 bases and J lost 4 bases. This CDR3 reads CASSQQGAADTQYF. The DNA for the CDR3 is TGTGCCAGCAGCCAACAGGGGGCGGCAGATACGCAGTATTTT.

This clonotype was observed a handful of times. The chain uses TRBV5-1 and TRBJ2-3; D not certain. The CDR3 has 16 amino acids. In germline, CDR1 is SGHRS, CDR2 YFSETQ. V was clipped by 0 bases and J by 0 bases, with 11 bases between them. The CDR3 region is CASSLGTKTSTDTQYF. In DNA, the CDR3 is TGCGCCAGCAGCTTGGGTACCAAAACTAGCACAGATACGCAGTATTTT.

This clonotype has only a few counts. CDR3 sequence: CSASLSGWGNQPQHF. Here the CDR3 DNA reads TGCAGTGCTAGTCTTTCGGGTTGGGGGAATCAGCCCCAGCATTTT. The chain links TRBV20-1 to TRBJ1-5; D may be TRBD1 (5 bases). Trimming left V 3 bases short and J 4 bases short, with 16 bases between. Germline V gives CDR1 DFQATT, CDR2 SNEGSKA (reference sequence). The CDR3 runs to 15 residues.

This clonotype was recorded at least ten times. The gene calls are TRBV29-1 and TRBJ2-3; the D gene is possibly TRBD1 (7 bases). The CDR3 length is 13 residues. Germline values: CDR1 SQVTM, CDR2 ANQGSEA. The ends were cut back, 6 bases at V and 0 bases at J, with 10 bases in the middle. The CDR3 loop is CSVSGGSTDTQYF. The CDR3 nucleotides are TGCAGCGTGTCAGGGGGGAGCACAGATACGCAGTATTTT.

With regard to this clonotype: A much more abundant neighbour one base away suggests this may be a read error. Because the CDR3 is missing its conserved closing phenylalanine or tryptophan, this is likely a read error. Here the CDR3 DNA reads TGTGCCAGCAGCCCGATGGGGGGCTATCAAGAGACCCAGTACCTC. The encoded protein is CASSPMGGYQETQYL. The chain uses TRBV7-9 and TRBJ2-5, with D possibly being TRBD1 or TRBD2 (6 bases each). The CDR3 runs to 15 residues. Per the germline V gene, CDR1 is SEHNR and CDR2 is FQNEAQ (reference sequence). Trimming removed 5 bases from V and 2 bases from J, with 15 bases in between.

This clonotype occurred a few times. V usage is TRBV5-1 and J usage is TRBJ2-5, with D possibly being TRBD1 (6 bases). V lost 1 base and J 1 base, leaving 8 bases between the germline ends. The CDR3 totals 14 residues. The germline CDR1 and CDR2 sequences are SGHRS and YFSETQ. The CDR3 DNA follows: TGCGCCAGCAGCTTGCAGGGGCCCCAAGAGACCCAGTACTTC. This codes for CASSLQGPQETQYF.

This clonotype turned up a few times. The CDR3 DNA follows: TGCGCCAGCAGCTTGGCCTCGGGTTCACCCCTCCACTTT. Protein: CASSLASGSPLHF. The gene calls are TRBV5-1 and TRBJ1-6; D gene ambiguous. This CDR3 is built from 13 residues. The germline V gene has CDR1 SGHRS and CDR2 YFSETQ. The V and J ends lost 0 bases and 9 bases respectively, with 7 bases between them.

The rearrangement links TRBV10-3 to TRBJ1-2, with D possibly matching TRBD1 (5 bases). CDR1 is ENHRY and CDR2 is SYGVKD in the germline V gene. Trimming shortened V by 6 bases and J by 6 bases, and 17 bases separated the two germline ends. The CDR3 runs 14 residues. CDR3 sequence: CAISTLTEVDGYTF. Here the CDR3 DNA reads TGTGCCATCAGCACCCTGACAGAAGTGGATGGCTACACCTTC.

V and J are TRBV14 and TRBJ2-4; D might be TRBD2 (7 bases). Trimming took off 10 bases at V and 5 bases at J, with 15 bases between the two ends. This CDR3 has 13 residues. The V gene's germline CDR1 is SGHDN and CDR2 FVKESK. The DNA for the CDR3 is TGTGCCAAGATTCGGGGGGCCCAAAACATTCAGTACTTC. Its protein is CAKIRGAQNIQYF.

This rearrangement joins TRBV4-3 to TRBJ1-2; a weak D match, TRBD1 (5 bases). V shed 0 bases and J shed 8 bases, with 19 bases lying between them. The CDR3 runs to 16 residues. Germline values: CDR1 LGHNA, CDR2 YSLEER. Written as DNA, the CDR3 is TGCGCCAGCAGCCAAGACTTTACCGGGGCCTTCCGCGGCTACACCTTC. It encodes CASSQDFTGAFRGYTF.

This clonotype was seen ten or more times. J is TRBJ1-2 and V is TRBV7-2, with D possibly matching TRBD1 (6 bases). Germline assignment: CDR1 SGHTA and CDR2 FQGNSA. V lost 5 bases, J lost 2 bases, and 12 bases lay in between. The CDR3 extends over 14 amino acids. This CDR3 reads CASSRNQGNYGYTF. The CDR3 DNA reads as TGTGCCAGCAGCAGAAACCAGGGGAACTATGGCTACACCTTC.

The table lists this clonotype with many counts. This rearrangement joins TRBV5-1 to TRBJ2-7; 7 nucleotides match TRBD1. V lost 4 bases and J lost 4; bases outside the gene matches: 5. Germline V gene sequence: CDR1 SGHRS, CDR2 YFSETQ. The length of the CDR3 is 13 residues. CDR3 bases: TGCGCCAGCAGCGTGACAGGGAATTACGAGCAGTACTTC. This gives the protein CASSVTGNYEQYF.

This clonotype was observed a few times. The chain recombines TRBV6-6 with TRBJ2-1, with TRBD2 matching over 14 bases. Germline CDR1 MNHNY, CDR2 SVGAGI (reference sequence). CDR3 length equals 17 residues. The V and J ends lost 2 bases and 11 bases, in that order; junction bases with no gene match: 11. Here the CDR3 DNA reads TGTGCCAGCAGTTACGATCCCGGGACTAGCGGGGGTGCTAAGCAGTTCTTC. Translating it yields CASSYDPGTSGGAKQFF.

This clonotype has at least ten counts. V usage is TRBV20-1 and J usage is TRBJ2-1; D is uncertain. The germline V gene has CDR1 DFQATT and CDR2 SNEGSKA (reference sequence). V lost 4 bases and J lost 8, with 9 bases in between. This CDR3 has 11 residues. CDR3 protein: CSAKSGHEQFF. The CDR3, as DNA: TGCAGTGCTAAGTCCGGCCATGAGCAGTTCTTC.

This clonotype was seen a few times. The chain combines TRBV4-1 with TRBJ1-1, with D tentatively TRBD1 (5 bases). Trimming stripped 3 bases from V and 2 bases from J, with 7 bases between. The V gene's germline CDR1 is MGHRA and CDR2 YSYEKL. This CDR3 has 13 residues. The DNA for the CDR3 is TGCGCCAGCAGCCACCAGGGAAACACTGAAGCTTTCTTT. Translating it yields CASSHQGNTEAFF.

This chain connects TRBV9 to TRBJ1-1; D is possibly TRBD1 (5 bases). Trimming cost V 0 bases and J 8 bases, with 14 bases left between them. The CDR3 extends over 14 amino acids. Germline CDR1 is SGDLS and CDR2 is YYNGEE. As DNA, the CDR3 is TGTGCCAGCAGCGTAGTAGGGGCGACCCCCGAAGCTTTCTTT. It encodes CASSVVGATPEAFF.

The chain combines TRBV9 with TRBJ2-5; 8 bases align to TRBD2. This CDR3 has 15 amino acids. The germline CDR1 and CDR2 sequences are SGDLS and YYNGEE. The ends lost 0 bases at V and 5 bases at J; junction bases unmatched: 6. CDR3 sequence: CASSVAGGLRETQYF. For the CDR3, the DNA is TGTGCCAGCAGCGTAGCGGGGGGGCTTAGGGAGACCCAGTACTTC.

This chain uses TRBV29-1 with TRBJ1-6, with D possibly being TRBD1 (5 bases). This CDR3 has 11 residues. From germline, CDR1 is SQVTM and CDR2 ANQGSEA. V lost 4 bases to trimming and J lost 7 bases, with 5 bases between them. The DNA for the CDR3 is TGCAGCGTTGGGGACAATTCACCCCTCCACTTT. It encodes CSVGDNSPLHF.

This clonotype was seen many times. The chain links TRBV28 to TRBJ2-1, with 7 bases lining up with TRBD1. This CDR3 comprises 12 residues. The V gene end was trimmed by 10 bases and the J gene end by 4 bases; junction bases not matched to a gene: 4. CDR1 MDHEN and CDR2 SYDVKM come from the germline V gene. CDR3 coding DNA: TGTGCCACCAAACAGGGGTACAATGAGCAGTTCTTC. Translating gives CATKQGYNEQFF.

In this sample, this clonotype turned up many times. V gene TRBV7-8 combines with J gene TRBJ2-2; no reliable D call. CDR1 is SGHVS and CDR2 is FQNEAQ in the germline V gene. The CDR3 is 14 residues long. Trimming cost V 8 bases and J 1 base, with 11 bases left between them. CDR3 sequence: CASQRSKNTGELFF. Written as DNA, the CDR3 is TGTGCCAGCCAACGAAGCAAGAACACCGGGGAGCTGTTTTTT.

This clonotype was detected a few times. This sequence joins TRBV11-2 and TRBJ1-2; D ambiguous. CDR3 length: 12 residues. The V end lost 5 bases, the J end lost 5 bases, and 9 bases lay between the germline ends. Germline V lookup: CDR1 SGHAT, CDR2 FQNNGV. This CDR3 reads CASSRYEYGYTF. The CDR3 DNA reads TGTGCCAGCAGCCGGTATGAGTATGGCTACACCTTC.

This clonotype occurred once. The J gene is TRBJ1-1, the V gene TRBV5-1; no reliable D call. The V gene's germline CDR1 is SGHRS and CDR2 YFSETQ. V was pared by 2 bases and J by 6 bases, with 8 bases between. The CDR3 has 12 amino acids. In DNA, the CDR3 is TGCGCCAGCAGCTTAGGAAGCTCTGAAGCTTTCTTT. Protein: CASSLGSSEAFF.

This clonotype was seen only a few times. This chain links TRBV20-1 with TRBJ2-7, with 9 nucleotides matching TRBD2. V gave up 3 bases and J gave up 0 bases; unmatched junction bases: 6. Germline CDR1 is DFQATT and CDR2 is SNEGSKA (reference sequence). CDR3 length: 15 residues. The CDR3 DNA reads as TGCAGTGCTAGTTCTCTAGCGGGGAGCTCCTACGAGCAGTACGTC. Translated, it gives CSASSLAGSSYEQYV.